These 8 T cell receptor beta chains share one sample of origin, sequenced in a study of cytomegalovirus exposure and HLA in healthy donors (dated 2017 in TCRdb). Receptor amplification or capture employed the immunoSEQ multiplex PCR assay. The multiplex PCR relied on a mix of 60 forward primers for TCR Vbeta segments and 13 reverse primers for TCR Jbeta segments. Imported from immuneACCESS, the table was reduced by TCRdb to in-frame sequences with V and J called. These copies leave out some clones; in studies compared against another copy, an unresolved V gene accounts for under half, and the cause of the remainder is not known. The sample contains 150,000 to 200,000 clones, 9.5% to 15% of them found a single time. 7.8% of the sample is held by the ten biggest clonotypes. Sequenced sample: PBMCs. These receptor sequences come from a man in his forties or fifties in good health and CMV-seropositive.

The V and J genes are TRBV18 and TRBJ1-5, with 7 nucleotides matching TRBD1. V shed 2 bases, J shed 4 bases, and the junction held 5 bases outside the gene matches. The CDR3 totals 15 residues. The V gene's germline CDR1 is KGHSH and CDR2 LQKENI. DNA for the CDR3: TGTGCCAGCTCACCAGAAAAGGGGGCGAATCAGCCCCAGCATTTT. Amino acid sequence: CASSPEKGANQPQHF.

The DNA for the CDR3 is TGTGCCAGCAGGCCACAGGGGGCTTCGGCTTTCTTT. Translation: CASRPQGASAFF. The V gene is TRBV12-1, the J gene TRBJ1-1; the D call in the table, TRBD1, was not verified against the DNA. TRBV12-1 is recorded as a pseudogene. The CDR3 consists of 12 residues.

This clone was seen only a few times. This chain connects TRBV6-5 to TRBJ2-7; D may be TRBD1 (6 bases). Germline values: CDR1 MNHEY, CDR2 SVGAGI. The CDR3 contains 13 residues. Trimming took off 6 bases at V and 3 bases at J, with 12 bases between the two ends. CDR3 protein: CASRPTGLYEQYF. The CDR3 nucleotides read TGTGCCAGCAGGCCGACAGGACTCTACGAGCAGTACTTC.

This clone turned up a few times. This sequence joins TRBV9 and TRBJ1-6, with 7 bases that match TRBD1. Germline-derived CDR1 and CDR2 are SGDLS and YYNGEE. CDR3 length equals 16 residues. V was pared by 3 bases and J by 10 bases, with 13 bases of the junction left unmatched. CDR3 sequence reads: CASSGTDRDLVSPLHF. Here the CDR3 DNA reads TGTGCCAGCAGCGGGACCGACAGGGACCTAGTCTCACCCCTCCACTTT.

V gene TRBV6-5 combines with J gene TRBJ1-5, with 7 bases aligning to TRBD1. V was clipped by 6 bases and J by 2 bases; unmatched bases: 4. The germline gives CDR1 MNHEY, CDR2 SVGAGI. The CDR3 runs 14 residues. The CDR3: CASSGGGGNQPQHF. The CDR3 DNA follows: TGTGCCAGCAGCGGAGGGGGCGGCAATCAGCCCCAGCATTTT.

This clone occurred a few times. V is TRBV18 and J is TRBJ2-7; TRBD1 is a possible D gene (6 bases). V was clipped by 2 bases and J by 3 bases, with 14 bases between them. Germline V gene lookup returns CDR1 KGHSH and CDR2 LQKENI. The CDR3 has 15 residues. The CDR3 here is CASSPGAGVIYEQYV. Written as DNA, the CDR3 is TGTGCCAGCTCACCAGGGGCAGGGGTAATCTACGAGCAGTACGTC.

This clone occurred a few times. The gene calls are TRBV6-5 and TRBJ1-4; D not certain. V shed 6 bases and J shed 7 bases, with 18 bases lying between them. Germline CDR1 MNHEY, CDR2 SVGAGI. CDR3 length: 15 amino acids. CDR3 sequence (DNA): TGTGCCAGCAGCACGCTGACGTCCCCAGGTGAAAAACTGTTTTTT. Its translation: CASSTLTSPGEKLFF.

The chain is built from TRBV7-2 and TRBJ2-7; no clear D gene. The germline CDR1 and CDR2 sequences are SGHTA and FQGNSA. With 4 bases removed from V and 2 bases from J, the gap between germline ends came to 9 bases. The CDR3 contains 13 residues. In nucleotides, the CDR3 is TGTGCCAGCAGCTACGACTCGACCTACGAGCAGTACGTC. It is translated as CASSYDSTYEQYV.